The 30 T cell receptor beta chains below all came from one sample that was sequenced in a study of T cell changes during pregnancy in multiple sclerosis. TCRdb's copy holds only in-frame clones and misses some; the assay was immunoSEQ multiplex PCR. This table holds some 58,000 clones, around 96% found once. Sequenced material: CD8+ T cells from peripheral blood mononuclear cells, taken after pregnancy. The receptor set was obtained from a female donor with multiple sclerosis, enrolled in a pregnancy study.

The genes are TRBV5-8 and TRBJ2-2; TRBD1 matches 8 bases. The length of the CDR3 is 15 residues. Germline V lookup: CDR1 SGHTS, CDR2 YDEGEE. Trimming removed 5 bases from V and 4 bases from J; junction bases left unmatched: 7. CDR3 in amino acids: CASSLQGAGTGELFF. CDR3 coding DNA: TGTGCCAGCAGTCTTCAGGGGGCCGGCACCGGGGAGCTGTTTTTT.

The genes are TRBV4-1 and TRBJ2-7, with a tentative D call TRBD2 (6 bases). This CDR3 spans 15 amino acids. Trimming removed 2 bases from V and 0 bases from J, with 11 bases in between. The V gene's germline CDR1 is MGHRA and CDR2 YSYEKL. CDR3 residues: CASSQSPSASYEQYF. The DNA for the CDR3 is TGCGCCAGCAGCCAATCACCTAGCGCCTCCTACGAGCAGTACTTC.

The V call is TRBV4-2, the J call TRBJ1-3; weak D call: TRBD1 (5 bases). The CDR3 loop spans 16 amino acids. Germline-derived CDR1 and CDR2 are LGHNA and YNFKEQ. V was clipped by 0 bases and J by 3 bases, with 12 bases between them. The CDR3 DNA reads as TGTGCCAGCAGCCAAGACCCAGGGAGGCATGGAAACACCATATATTTT. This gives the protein CASSQDPGRHGNTIYF.

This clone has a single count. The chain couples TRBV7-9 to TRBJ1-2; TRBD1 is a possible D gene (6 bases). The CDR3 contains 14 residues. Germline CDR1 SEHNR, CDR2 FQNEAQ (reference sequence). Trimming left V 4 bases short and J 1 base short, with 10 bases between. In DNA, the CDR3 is TGTGCCAGCAGCTCCCCGGACAGTAACTATGGCTACACCTTC. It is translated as CASSSPDSNYGYTF.

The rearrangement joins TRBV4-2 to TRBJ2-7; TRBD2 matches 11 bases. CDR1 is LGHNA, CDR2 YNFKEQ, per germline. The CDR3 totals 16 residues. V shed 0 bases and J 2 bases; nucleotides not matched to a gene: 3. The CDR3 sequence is CASSQEMTSGTYEQYF. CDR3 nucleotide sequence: TGTGCCAGCAGCCAAGAAATGACTAGCGGGACCTACGAGCAGTACTTC.

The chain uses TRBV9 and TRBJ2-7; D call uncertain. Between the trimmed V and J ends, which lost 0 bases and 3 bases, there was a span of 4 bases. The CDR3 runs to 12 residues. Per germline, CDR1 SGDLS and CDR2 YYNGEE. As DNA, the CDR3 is TGTGCCAGCAGCGTAGAGCGCTACGAGCAGTACTTC. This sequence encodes CASSVERYEQYF.

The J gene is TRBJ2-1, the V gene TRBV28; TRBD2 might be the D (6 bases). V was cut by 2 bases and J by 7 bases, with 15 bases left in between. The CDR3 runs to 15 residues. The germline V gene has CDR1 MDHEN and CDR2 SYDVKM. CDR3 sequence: CASSLRGSIVNEQFF. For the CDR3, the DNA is TGTGCCAGCAGTTTACGGGGGAGTATTGTGAATGAGCAGTTCTTC.

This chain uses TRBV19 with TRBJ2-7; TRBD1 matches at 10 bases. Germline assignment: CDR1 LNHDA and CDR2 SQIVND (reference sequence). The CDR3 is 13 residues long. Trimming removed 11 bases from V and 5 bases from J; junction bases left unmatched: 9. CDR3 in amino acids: CASGQGNFDEQYF. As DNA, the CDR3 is TGTGCCTCGGGACAGGGGAACTTTGACGAGCAGTACTTC.

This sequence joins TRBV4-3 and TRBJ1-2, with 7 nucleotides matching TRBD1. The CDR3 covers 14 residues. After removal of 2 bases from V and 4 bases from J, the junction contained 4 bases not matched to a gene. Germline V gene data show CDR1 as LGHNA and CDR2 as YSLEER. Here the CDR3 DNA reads TGCGCCAGCAGCCAAAAAGGGGGCCTCTATGGCTACACCTTC. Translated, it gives CASSQKGGLYGYTF.

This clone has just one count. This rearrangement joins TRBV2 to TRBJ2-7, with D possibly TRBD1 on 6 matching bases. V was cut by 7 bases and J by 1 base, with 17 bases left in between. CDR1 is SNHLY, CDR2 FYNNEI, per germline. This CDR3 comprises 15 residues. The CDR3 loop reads CASTDTRGRSYEQYF. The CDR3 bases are TGTGCCAGCACTGACACCAGGGGCCGATCCTACGAGCAGTACTTC.

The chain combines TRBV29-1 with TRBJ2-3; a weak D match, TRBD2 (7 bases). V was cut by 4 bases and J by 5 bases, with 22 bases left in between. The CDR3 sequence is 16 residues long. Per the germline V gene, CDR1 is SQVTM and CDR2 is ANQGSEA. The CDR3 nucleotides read TGCAGCGTTGGGGGGGGCATCGAGGAGGGCGGAGATACGCAGTATTTT. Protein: CSVGGGIEEGGDTQYF.

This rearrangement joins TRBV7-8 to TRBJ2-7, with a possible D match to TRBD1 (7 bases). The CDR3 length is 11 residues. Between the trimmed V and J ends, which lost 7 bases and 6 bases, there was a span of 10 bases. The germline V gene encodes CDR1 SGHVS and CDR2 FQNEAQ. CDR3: CASTGGTEQYF. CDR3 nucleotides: TGTGCCAGCACAGGGGGGACCGAGCAGTACTTC.

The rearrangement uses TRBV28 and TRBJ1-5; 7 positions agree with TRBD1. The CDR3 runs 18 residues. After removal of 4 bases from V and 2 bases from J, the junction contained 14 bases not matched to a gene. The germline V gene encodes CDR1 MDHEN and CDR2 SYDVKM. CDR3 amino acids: CASSSGTVQVGGNQPQHF. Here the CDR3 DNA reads TGTGCCAGCAGTTCCGGGACAGTACAGGTCGGAGGCAATCAGCCCCAGCATTTT.

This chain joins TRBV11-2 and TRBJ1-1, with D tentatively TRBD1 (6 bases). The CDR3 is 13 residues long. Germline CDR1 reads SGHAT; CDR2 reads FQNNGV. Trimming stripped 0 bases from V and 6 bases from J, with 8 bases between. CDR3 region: CASSLDWTAEAFF. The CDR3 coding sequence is TGTGCCAGCAGCTTAGATTGGACAGCTGAAGCTTTCTTT.

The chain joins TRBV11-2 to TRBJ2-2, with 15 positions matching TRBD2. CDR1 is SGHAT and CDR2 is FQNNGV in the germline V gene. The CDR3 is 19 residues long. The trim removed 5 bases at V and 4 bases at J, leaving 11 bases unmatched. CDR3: CASSLGLAGGQGGTGELFF. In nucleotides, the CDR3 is TGTGCCAGCAGCCTCGGACTAGCGGGAGGGCAAGGTGGCACCGGGGAGCTGTTTTTT. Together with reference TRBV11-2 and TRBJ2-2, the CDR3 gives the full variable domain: EAGVAQSPRYKIIEKRQSVAFWCNPISGHATLYWYQQILGQGPKLLIQFQNNGVVDDSQLPKDRFSAERLKGVDSTLKIQPAKLEDSAVYLCASSLGLAGGQGGTGELFFGEGSRLTVL.

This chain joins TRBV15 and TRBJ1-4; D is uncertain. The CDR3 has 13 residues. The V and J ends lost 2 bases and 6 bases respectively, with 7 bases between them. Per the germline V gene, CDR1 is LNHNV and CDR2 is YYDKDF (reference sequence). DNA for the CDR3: TGTGCCACCAGCAGAATCCAGGATGAAAAACTGTTTTTT. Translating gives CATSRIQDEKLFF.

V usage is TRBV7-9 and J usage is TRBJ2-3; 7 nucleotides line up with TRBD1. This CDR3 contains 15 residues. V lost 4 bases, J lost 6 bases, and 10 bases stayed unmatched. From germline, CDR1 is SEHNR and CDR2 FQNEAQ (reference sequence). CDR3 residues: CASSSGTESRDTQYF. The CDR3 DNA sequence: TGTGCCAGCAGCTCCGGGACAGAATCGAGGGATACGCAGTATTTT.

The CDR3 protein is CASRDRLVMTGELFF. CDR3 in DNA: TGTGCCAGCAGGGATCGACTAGTTATGACCGGGGAGCTGTTTTTT. J is TRBJ2-2 and V is TRBV2; weak D call: TRBD2 (6 bases). V was clipped by 6 bases and J by 5 bases, with 16 bases between them. The CDR3 covers 15 residues. Germline CDR1 SNHLY, CDR2 FYNNEI. Looking up the rest from reference TRBV2 and TRBJ2-2 gives the full variable domain: EPEVTQTPSHQVTQMGQEVILRCVPISNHLYFYWYRQILGQKVEFLVSFYNNEISEKSEIFDDQFSVERPDGSNFTLKIRSTKLEDSAMYFCASRDRLVMTGELFFGEGSRLTVL.

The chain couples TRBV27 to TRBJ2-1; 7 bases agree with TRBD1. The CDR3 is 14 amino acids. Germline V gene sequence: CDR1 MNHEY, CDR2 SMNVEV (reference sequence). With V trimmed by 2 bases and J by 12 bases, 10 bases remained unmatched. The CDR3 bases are TGTGCCAGCAGTTTAGGTTACGAGGGGGCCGGGCAGTTCTTC. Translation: CASSLGYEGAGQFF.

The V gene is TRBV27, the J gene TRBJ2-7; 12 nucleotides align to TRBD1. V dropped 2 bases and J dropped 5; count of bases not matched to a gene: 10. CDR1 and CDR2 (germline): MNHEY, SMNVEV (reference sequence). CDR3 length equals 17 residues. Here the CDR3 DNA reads TGTGCCAGCAGTTTAACCCTTCCGGGACAGGGGGCCCACGAGCAGTACTTC. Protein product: CASSLTLPGQGAHEQYF.

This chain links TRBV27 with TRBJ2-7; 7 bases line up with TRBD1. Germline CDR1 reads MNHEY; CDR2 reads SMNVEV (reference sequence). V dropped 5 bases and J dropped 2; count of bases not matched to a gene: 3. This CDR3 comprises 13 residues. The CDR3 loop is CASSHGTAYEQYF. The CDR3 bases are TGTGCCAGCAGTCACGGGACAGCCTACGAGCAGTACTTC.

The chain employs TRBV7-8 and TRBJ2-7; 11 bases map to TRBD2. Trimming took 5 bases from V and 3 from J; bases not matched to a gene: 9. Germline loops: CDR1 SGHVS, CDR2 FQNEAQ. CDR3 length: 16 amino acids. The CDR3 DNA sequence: TGTGCCAGCAGCGCGCTACTAGCGGGAGCTATCTACGAGCAGTACTTC. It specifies CASSALLAGAIYEQYF.

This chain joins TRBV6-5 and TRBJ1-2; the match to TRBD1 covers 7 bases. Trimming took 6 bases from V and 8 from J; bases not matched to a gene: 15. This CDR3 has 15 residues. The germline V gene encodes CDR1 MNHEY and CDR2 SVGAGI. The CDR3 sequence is CASSIFFEGARGYTF. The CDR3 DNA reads TGTGCCAGCAGCATATTTTTTGAGGGGGCGCGCGGCTACACCTTC.

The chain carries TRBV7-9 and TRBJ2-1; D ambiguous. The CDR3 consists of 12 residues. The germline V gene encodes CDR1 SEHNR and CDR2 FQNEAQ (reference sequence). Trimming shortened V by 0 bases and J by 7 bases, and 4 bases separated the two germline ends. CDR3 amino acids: CASSLAPNEQFF. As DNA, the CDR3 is TGTGCCAGCAGCTTAGCCCCTAATGAGCAGTTCTTC.

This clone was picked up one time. CDR3 sequence reads: CASSLYLNQPQHF. The DNA of the CDR3 is TGTGCCAGCAGTTTATATCTGAATCAGCCCCAGCATTTT. The chain couples TRBV27 to TRBJ1-5, with no clear D. The germline V and J ends were trimmed by 1 base and 4 bases, with 5 bases remaining between them. CDR1 is MNHEY, CDR2 SMNVEV, per germline (reference sequence). The CDR3 is 13 amino acids.

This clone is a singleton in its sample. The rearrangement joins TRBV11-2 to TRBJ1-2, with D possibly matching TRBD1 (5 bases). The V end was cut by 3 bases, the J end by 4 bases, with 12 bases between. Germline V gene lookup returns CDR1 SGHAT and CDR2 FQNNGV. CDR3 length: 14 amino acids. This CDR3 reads CASSLWGTPYGYTF. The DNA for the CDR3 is TGTGCCAGCAGCTTGTGGGGCACTCCCTATGGCTACACCTTC.

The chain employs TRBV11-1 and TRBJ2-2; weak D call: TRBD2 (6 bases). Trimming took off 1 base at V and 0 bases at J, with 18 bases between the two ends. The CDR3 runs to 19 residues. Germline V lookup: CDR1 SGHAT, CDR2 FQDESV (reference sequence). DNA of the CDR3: TGTGCCAGCAGCTTAGGCTTCAGCGGGTTAACCGCGAACACCGGGGAGCTGTTTTTT. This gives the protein CASSLGFSGLTANTGELFF.

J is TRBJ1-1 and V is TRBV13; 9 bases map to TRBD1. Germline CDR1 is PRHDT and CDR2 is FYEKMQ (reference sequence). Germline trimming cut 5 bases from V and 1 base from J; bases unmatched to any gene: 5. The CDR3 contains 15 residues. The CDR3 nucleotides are TGTGCCAGCAGCGAGACAGGGGGGACGAACACTGAAGCTTTCTTT. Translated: CASSETGGTNTEAFF.

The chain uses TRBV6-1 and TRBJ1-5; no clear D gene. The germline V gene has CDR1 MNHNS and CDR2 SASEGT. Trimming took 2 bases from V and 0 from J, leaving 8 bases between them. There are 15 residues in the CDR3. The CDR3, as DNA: TGTGCCAGCAGTGAAACGCGAAATAGCAATCAGCCCCAGCATTTT. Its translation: CASSETRNSNQPQHF.

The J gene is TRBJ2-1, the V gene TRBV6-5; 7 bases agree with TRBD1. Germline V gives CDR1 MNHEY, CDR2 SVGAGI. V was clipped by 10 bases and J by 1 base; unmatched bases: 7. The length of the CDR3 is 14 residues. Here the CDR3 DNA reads TGTGCCACGACAGGGATCGCGTCCTACAATGAGCAGTTCTTC. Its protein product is CATTGIASYNEQFF.